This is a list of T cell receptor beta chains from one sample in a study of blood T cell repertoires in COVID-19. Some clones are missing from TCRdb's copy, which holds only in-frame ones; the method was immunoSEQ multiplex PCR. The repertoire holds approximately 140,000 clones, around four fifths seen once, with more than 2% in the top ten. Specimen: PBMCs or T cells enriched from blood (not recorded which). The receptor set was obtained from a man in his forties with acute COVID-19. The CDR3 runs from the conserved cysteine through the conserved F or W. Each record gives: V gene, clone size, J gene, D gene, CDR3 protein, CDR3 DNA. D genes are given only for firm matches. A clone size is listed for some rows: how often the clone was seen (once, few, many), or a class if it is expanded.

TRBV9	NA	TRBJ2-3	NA	CASSRLLDTQYF	TGTGCCAGCAGCCGACTGTTAGATACGCAGTATTTT
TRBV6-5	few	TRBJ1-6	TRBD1	CASSSTDRVDSPLHF	TGTGCCAGCAGTTCCACCGACAGGGTTGATTCACCCCTCCACTTT
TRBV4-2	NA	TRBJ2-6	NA	CASSQVGAGVISGANVLTF	TGTGCCAGCAGCCAAGTAGGGGCAGGGGTCATCTCTGGGGCCAACGTCCTGACTTTC
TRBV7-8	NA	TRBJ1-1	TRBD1	CASSLLQGKNNEAFF	TGTGCCAGCAGCTTACTACAGGGGAAGAACAATGAAGCTTTCTTT
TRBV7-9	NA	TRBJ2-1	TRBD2	CASSLERASGGQNEQFF	TGTGCCAGCAGCTTAGAGAGGGCTAGCGGGGGCCAAAATGAGCAGTTCTTC
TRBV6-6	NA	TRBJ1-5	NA	CASSGAGGYNQPQHF	TGTGCCAGCAGTGGGGCGGGGGGGTACAATCAGCCCCAGCATTTT
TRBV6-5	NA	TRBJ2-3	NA	CASSYSQGNRDTQYF	TGTGCCAGCAGTTACTCCCAGGGAAATAGGGATACGCAGTATTTT
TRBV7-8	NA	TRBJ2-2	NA	CASSLKGAGGPGELFF	TGTGCCAGCAGCTTAAAGGGGGCAGGGGGGCCCGGGGAGCTGTTTTTT
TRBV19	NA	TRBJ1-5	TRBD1	CASSLGQGVQPQHF	TGTGCCAGTAGCCTAGGACAGGGTGTACAGCCCCAGCATTTT
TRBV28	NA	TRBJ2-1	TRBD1	CASSLGTGHYNEQFF	TGTGCCAGCAGCCTTGGGACAGGGCACTACAATGAGCAGTTCTTC
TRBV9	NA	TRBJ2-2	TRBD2	CASTVTSGYTGELFF	TGTGCCAGCACTGTAACTAGCGGGTACACCGGGGAGCTGTTTTTT
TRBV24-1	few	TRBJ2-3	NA	CATGGGETDTQYF	TGTGCCACCGGCGGGGGCGAGACAGATACGCAGTATTTT
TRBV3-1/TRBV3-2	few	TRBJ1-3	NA	CASSDSPGAGNTIYF	TGTGCCAGCAGCGACTCCCCGGGAGCGGGAAACACCATATATTTT
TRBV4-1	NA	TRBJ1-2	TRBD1	CASSQDGTGSYGYTF	TGCGCCAGCAGCCAAGACGGGACAGGGTCCTATGGCTACACCTTC
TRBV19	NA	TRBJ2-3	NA	CASRTSMTDTQYF	TGTGCCAGTAGGACATCTATGACAGATACGCAGTATTTT
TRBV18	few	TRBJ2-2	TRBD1	CASSHTGTGEGELFF	TGTGCCAGCTCACACACCGGGACAGGGGAAGGGGAGCTGTTTTTT
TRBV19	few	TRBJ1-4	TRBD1	CASSIGDREKLFF	TGTGCCAGTAGTATAGGGGACAGGGAAAAACTGTTTTTT
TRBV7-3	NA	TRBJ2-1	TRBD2	CASSFSGGASNEQFF	TGTGCCAGCAGCTTTAGCGGGGGCGCCTCAAATGAGCAGTTCTTC
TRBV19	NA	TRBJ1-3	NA	CASSINSGNTIYF	TGTGCCAGTAGTATTAACTCTGGAAACACCATATATTTT
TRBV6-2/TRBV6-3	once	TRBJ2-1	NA	CASSYTGNNEQFF	TGTGCCAGCAGTTACACAGGGAACAATGAGCAGTTCTTC
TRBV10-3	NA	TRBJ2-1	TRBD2	CAISDTPGLAGANNEQFF	TGTGCCATCAGTGACACTCCGGGACTAGCGGGGGCGAACAATGAGCAGTTCTTC
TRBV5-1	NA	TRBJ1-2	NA	CASSLTTGHRPGGYTF	TGCGCCAGCAGCTTGACGACAGGCCACCGACCTGGGGGCTACACCTTC
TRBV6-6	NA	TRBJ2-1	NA	CASSSHREGNEQFF	TGTGCCAGCAGTTCTCACAGGGAGGGCAATGAGCAGTTCTTC
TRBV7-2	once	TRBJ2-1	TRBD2	CASSSTSGMNEQFF	TGTGCCAGCAGCTCCACTAGCGGGATGAATGAGCAGTTCTTC
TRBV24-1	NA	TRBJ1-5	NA	CATSEPRYSNQPQHF	TGTGCCACCAGTGAACCTAGATATAGCAATCAGCCCCAGCATTTT
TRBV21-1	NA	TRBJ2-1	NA	CASSKVEREDVFPWDEQFF	TGTGCCAGCAGCAAAGTAGAGCGGGAGGACGTCTTCCCTTGGGATGAGCAGTTCTTC
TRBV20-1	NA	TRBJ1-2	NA	CSAISSGGYTF	TGCAGTGCTATATCGAGTGGTGGCTACACCTTC
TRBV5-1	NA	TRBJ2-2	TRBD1	CATRTGGVTGELFF	TGCGCCACCCGGACAGGGGGAGTGACCGGGGAGCTGTTTTTT
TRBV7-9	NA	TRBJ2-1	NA	CASSLGPSSYNEQFF	TGTGCCAGCAGCTTAGGCCCGAGCTCCTACAATGAGCAGTTCTTC
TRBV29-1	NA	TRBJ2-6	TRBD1	CSVAGRTGDGSGANVLTF	TGCAGCGTCGCCGGGCGGACAGGGGACGGGTCTGGGGCCAACGTCCTGACTTTC
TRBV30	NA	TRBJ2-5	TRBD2	CAWSRGAGGAETQYF	TGTGCCTGGAGTCGGGGAGCGGGGGGAGCTGAGACCCAGTACTTC
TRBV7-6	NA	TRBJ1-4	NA	CASSLGHGATNEKLFF	TGTGCCAGCAGCTTAGGTCACGGGGCAACTAATGAAAAACTGTTTTTT
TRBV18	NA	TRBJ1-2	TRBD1	CASSPVGQGYGYTF	TGTGCCAGCTCACCAGTTGGACAGGGGTATGGCTACACCTTC
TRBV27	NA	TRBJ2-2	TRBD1	CASSLPPPTGGTGELFF	TGTGCCAGCAGTCTACCCCCACCCACAGGGGGCACCGGGGAGCTGTTTTTT
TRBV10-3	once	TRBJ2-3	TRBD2	CAISAGGGVTDTQYF	TGTGCCATCAGTGCAGGCGGGGGGGTGACAGATACGCAGTATTTT
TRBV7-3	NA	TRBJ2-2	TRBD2	CASSSRTSGRAPTGELFF	TGTGCCAGCAGCTCCCGGACTAGCGGGAGGGCCCCCACCGGGGAGCTGTTTTTT
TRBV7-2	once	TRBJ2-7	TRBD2	CASTPAAGETYEQYF	TGTGCCAGCACCCCTGCAGCGGGAGAGACCTACGAGCAGTACTTC
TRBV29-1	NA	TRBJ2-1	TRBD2	CSVERLAGGSEQFF	TGCAGCGTTGAACGACTAGCGGGAGGGAGTGAGCAGTTCTTC
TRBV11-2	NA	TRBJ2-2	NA	CASSLGDFANTGELFF	TGTGCCAGCAGCTTGGGGGACTTCGCGAACACCGGGGAGCTGTTTTTT
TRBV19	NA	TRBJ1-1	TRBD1	CASSGDRVAFF	TGTGCCAGTAGTGGGGACAGGGTGGCCTTCTTT
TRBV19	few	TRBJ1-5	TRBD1	CASSIPDRGQPQHF	TGTGCCAGTAGTATCCCGGACAGGGGGCAGCCCCAGCATTTT
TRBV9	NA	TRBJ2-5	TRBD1	CASSQDSGQGAGGRTQYF	TGTGCCAGCAGCCAAGACTCGGGACAGGGGGCCGGGGGGCGGACCCAGTACTTC
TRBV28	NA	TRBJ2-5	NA	CASSRSGTTGETQYF	TGTGCCAGCAGTAGATCAGGGACAACTGGGGAGACCCAGTACTTC
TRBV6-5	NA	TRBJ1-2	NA	CASSQGSANYGYTF	TGTGCCAGCAGCCAGGGATCAGCTAACTATGGCTACACCTTC
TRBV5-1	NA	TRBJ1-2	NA	CASSPGKYGYTF	TGCGCCAGCTCCCCGGGGAAGTATGGCTACACCTTC
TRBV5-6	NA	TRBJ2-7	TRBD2	CASSLSRSGRAYTYEQYF	TGTGCCAGCAGCTTGAGTCGGAGCGGGAGGGCCTACACCTACGAGCAGTACTTC
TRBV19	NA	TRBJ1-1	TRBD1	CASSTTGETEAFF	TGTGCCAGTAGTACCACAGGGGAAACTGAAGCTTTCTTT
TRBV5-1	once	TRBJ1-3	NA	CASSLDGGNRNTIYF	TGCGCCAGCAGCTTAGACGGGGGGAACAGAAACACCATATATTTT
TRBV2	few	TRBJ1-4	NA	CASRLPSDRTTNEKLFF	TGTGCCAGCAGGCTACCATCTGACAGAACAACTAATGAAAAACTGTTTTTT
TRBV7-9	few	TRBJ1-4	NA	CASSLQGGTTNEKLFF	TGTGCCAGCAGCTTACAGGGTGGAACAACTAATGAAAAACTGTTTTTT
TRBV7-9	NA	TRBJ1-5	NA	CASSLGTLDSNQPQHF	TGTGCCAGCAGCCTGGGGACATTGGATAGCAATCAGCCCCAGCATTTT
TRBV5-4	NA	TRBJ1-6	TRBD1	CASSFDRGGSPLHF	TGTGCCAGCAGCTTTGACAGGGGTGGGTCACCCCTCCACTTT
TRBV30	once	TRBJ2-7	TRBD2	CAWSRGGTSYEQYF	TGTGCCTGGAGTCGCGGGGGGACATCCTACGAGCAGTACTTC
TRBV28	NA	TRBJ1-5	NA	CASSPLGAGGDQPQHF	TGTGCCAGCAGTCCCTTGGGGGCCGGGGGGGATCAGCCCCAGCATTTT
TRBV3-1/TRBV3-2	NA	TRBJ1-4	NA	CASSGGPDATNEKLFF	TGTGCCAGCAGCGGAGGCCCGGATGCAACTAATGAAAAACTGTTTTTT
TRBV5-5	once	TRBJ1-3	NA	CASSLSRAVGNTIYF	TGTGCCAGCAGCTTGTCGAGGGCAGTCGGAAACACCATATATTTT
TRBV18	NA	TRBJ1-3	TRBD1	CASSPAGDSSGNTIYF	TGTGCCAGCTCACCGGCAGGGGACAGCTCTGGAAACACCATATATTTT